This entry describes one TCR beta chain. No cognate antigen has been identified for it. Per-nucleotide qualities are absent, and no much larger clonotype sits a single base away. This specimen comes from a study of blood T cell repertoires in COVID-19 (TCRdb year 2020). Background for the entire study: Collaborator samples came from the United States, Italy and Spain and covered acute and convalescent phases of COVID-19. A de-identified subject ID, COVID-19 status, age in years and sex were almost always included in the sample metadata. Deeply sampled blood TCRbeta repertoires from subjects exposed to, actively infected with, or recovered from COVID-19 were included in the dataset. The material from the prospective study consisted of cDNA or gDNA derived from T cells, B-cell-depleted T cells, or PBMCs. Where available, HLA class I and class II types were obtained from metadata supplied by the sample provider rather than from assay-based typing. A freely available public database, intended as a resource for researchers studying the immune response to SARS-CoV-2, is where the repertoires were released. The samples were drawn from two sources: the first 160 participants of the ongoing ImmuneRACE study, and fewer than 1,500 subjects contributed by 6 global collaborators. Paper-wide results and their limitations: How much clinical and demographic metadata was included differed by source and by participant, and the metadata was provided uncurated.

V is reduced by 1 base and J by 6 bases, leaving a spacing of 7 bases between them. From its cysteine to its phenylalanine, the CDR3 spans 13 amino acids. The sequence is cut down to CDR3 DNA, 39 bases in frame from base 1. The immunoSEQ Assay, a bias-controlled multiplex PCR, was used to amplify TCRbeta CDR3 regions from genomic DNA. Per the source publication's procedure: Within the assay, amplification of reference gene primers was used to estimate how many nucleated cells each sample contained. To quantify the absolute abundance of each unique TCRbeta CDR3 rearrangement, sequence reads were collapsed and filtered. For each sample, productive Simpson clonality was calculated as the square root of Simpson's diversity index across productive rearrangements. This immuneACCESS table, as held by TCRdb, lists in-frame sequences with V and J called but not all clones. Of the missing ones, under half trace to an unresolved V gene in checked studies; the others have no known cause. That table is the source of V, J and clone size, and D and trimming were worked out from the DNA. The sample contains roughly 200,000 clones, more than 70% of them found a single time. The ten largest make up 5% to 8% of the sample.

Participants in the prospective study were enrolled through a virtual design, were aged 18 to 89 years, and lived in roughly 26 United States geographic areas. In the prospective study, cohorts were assigned on the basis of participant-reported clinical history obtained from a screening survey and a study questionnaire. Recovered participants in ImmuneRACE Cohort 3 were defined by two consecutive negative NP/OP PCR tests, clearance by a healthcare professional, or resolution of symptoms. Mobile phlebotomists in the prospective study collected whole blood, serum and a nasopharyngeal or oropharyngeal swab from every participant. Participants in the prospective study had the option to provide additional blood draws and questionnaires over a 2-month period. Before DNA extraction, blood samples from the prospective study were shipped at room temperature or frozen.

Source material: PBMCs or T cells enriched from blood (not recorded which). The chain couples TRBV12-3 or TRBV12-4 to TRBJ1-5; no D gene is confidently identified. This receptor was identified in a man aged 35-49 years who had recovered from COVID-19. The base sequence is TGTGCCAGCAGTTTAGTCGGGTTTCAGCCCCAGCATTTT. This encodes CASSLVGFQPQHF.